Listed below are T cell receptor beta chains from one sample, sequenced in a study of blood T cell repertoires in COVID-19. The assay was immunoSEQ multiplex PCR, and TCRdb's table has in-frame clones only and misses some. The sample yields about 330,000 clones, roughly nine tenths seen once. Sequenced input: peripheral blood. The receptors were gathered from a man aged 18 to 29 who had recovered from COVID-19. The CDR3 runs from the conserved cysteine through the conserved F or W. A D gene is named only where the DNA matches it firmly. A row's size may be missing; if present it is once, few, many or a size class.

j_call: TRBJ2-1
d_call: .
clone_size: .
v_call: TRBV12-3/TRBV12-4
cdr3_aa: CASSRVEAEQFF
cdr3_nt: TGTGCCAGCAGTAGGGTGGAGGCTGAGCAGTTCTTC

j_call: TRBJ2-2
d_call: TRBD1
clone_size: .
v_call: TRBV27
cdr3_aa: CASRGQGRFTGELFF
cdr3_nt: TGTGCCAGCAGGGGACAGGGACGTTTTACCGGGGAGCTGTTTTTT

j_call: TRBJ2-7
d_call: TRBD2
clone_size: .
v_call: TRBV18
cdr3_aa: CASSLLAGRDYEQYF
cdr3_nt: TGTGCCAGCTCACTTTTAGCCGGGAGGGACTACGAGCAGTACTTC

j_call: TRBJ2-2
d_call: .
clone_size: .
v_call: TRBV12-3/TRBV12-4
cdr3_aa: CASSLEGVGELFF
cdr3_nt: TGTGCCAGCAGTTTAGAGGGGGTCGGGGAGCTGTTTTTT

j_call: TRBJ1-4
d_call: .
clone_size: .
v_call: TRBV6-5
cdr3_aa: CASSYVNREEEKLFF
cdr3_nt: TGTGCCAGCAGTTACGTGAACAGGGAAGAAGAAAAACTGTTTTTT

j_call: TRBJ2-2
d_call: .
clone_size: .
v_call: TRBV7-9
cdr3_aa: CASSLVGVLYGTGELFF
cdr3_nt: TGTGCCAGCAGCTTAGTAGGGGTTCTTTACGGAACCGGGGAGCTGTTTTTT

j_call: TRBJ1-6
d_call: .
clone_size: .
v_call: TRBV2
cdr3_aa: CASSGEDSSYNSPLHF
cdr3_nt: TGTGCCAGCAGCGGAGAGGACAGCTCCTATAATTCACCCCTCCACTTT

j_call: TRBJ2-7
d_call: TRBD2
clone_size: .
v_call: TRBV2
cdr3_aa: CASRLAGSYEQYF
cdr3_nt: TGTGCCAGCAGGCTAGCGGGATCCTACGAGCAGTACTTC

j_call: TRBJ1-2
d_call: .
clone_size: .
v_call: TRBV6-5
cdr3_aa: CASSYSWDTFNYGYTF
cdr3_nt: TGTGCCAGCAGTTACTCGTGGGACACCTTTAACTATGGCTACACCTTC

j_call: TRBJ2-2
d_call: .
clone_size: .
v_call: TRBV7-9
cdr3_aa: CASSLGPRPRELFF
cdr3_nt: TGTGCCAGCAGCTTAGGTCCCAGGCCCCGGGAGCTGTTTTTT

j_call: TRBJ2-3
d_call: TRBD2
clone_size: .
v_call: TRBV11-2
cdr3_aa: CASSRFLAGGTDTQYF
cdr3_nt: TGTGCCAGCAGCCGTTTTCTAGCGGGAGGGACAGATACGCAGTATTTT

j_call: TRBJ1-3
d_call: .
clone_size: .
v_call: TRBV6-5
cdr3_aa: CASTRGVTGNTIYF
cdr3_nt: TGTGCCAGCACCAGGGGAGTTACTGGAAACACCATATATTTT

j_call: TRBJ2-2
d_call: TRBD1
clone_size: .
v_call: TRBV2
cdr3_aa: CASSPGQGFTGELFF
cdr3_nt: TGTGCCAGCAGCCCTGGACAGGGTTTCACCGGGGAGCTGTTTTTT

j_call: TRBJ2-2
d_call: .
clone_size: .
v_call: TRBV7-9
cdr3_aa: CASSLGTGELFF
cdr3_nt: TGTGCCAGCAGCCTCGGCACCGGGGAGCTGTTTTTT

j_call: TRBJ2-7
d_call: .
clone_size: .
v_call: TRBV7-2
cdr3_aa: CASSMDSDRAYEQYF
cdr3_nt: TGTGCCAGCAGCATGGACAGCGATCGGGCCTACGAGCAGTACTTC

j_call: TRBJ1-5
d_call: .
clone_size: .
v_call: TRBV10-3
cdr3_aa: CAISVGGSGQPQHF
cdr3_nt: TGTGCCATCAGTGTAGGGGGTTCGGGGCAGCCCCAGCATTTT

j_call: TRBJ1-2
d_call: .
clone_size: few
v_call: TRBV4-1
cdr3_aa: CASSQGPSDSYGYTF
cdr3_nt: TGCGCCAGCAGCCAAGGGCCCTCCGACAGCTATGGCTACACCTTC

j_call: TRBJ1-1
d_call: .
clone_size: .
v_call: TRBV19
cdr3_aa: CASNEVGTEAFF
cdr3_nt: TGTGCCAGTAACGAGGTAGGCACTGAAGCTTTCTTT